A single sample is the source of the 30 T cell receptor beta chains below, sequenced in a study of early T cells in non-severe SARS-CoV-2 infection. TCRdb reprocessed the 5' RACE reads with MiXCR, giving one entry per CDR3 protein. The top ten hold around 3.5% of the sample, which has around 50,000 distinct CDR3 sequences, around an eighth seen once. Sample: whole blood. The receptors were gathered from an adult who was a healthcare worker with PCR-confirmed SARS-CoV-2 infection or an uninfected control (not recorded which).

This clonotype has at least ten counts. In DNA form, the CDR3 reads TGCGCCAGCAGCCAAGATCCTGGGCGGCTGAACACTGAAGCTTTCTTT. It specifies CASSQDPGRLNTEAFF. V and J are TRBV4-1 and TRBJ1-1; D is unclear. Germline CDR1 reads MGHRA; CDR2 reads YSYEKL. The CDR3 runs to 16 residues. The V end was cut by 0 bases, the J end by 0 bases, with 11 bases between.

This clonotype occurred a few times. The rearrangement links TRBV7-3 to TRBJ2-1; the match to TRBD2 covers 8 bases. Per the germline V gene, CDR1 is SGHTA and CDR2 is FQGTGA. V dropped 3 bases and J dropped 7; count of bases not matched to a gene: 5. This CDR3 has 14 amino acids. DNA for the CDR3: TGTGCCAGCAGCTTGGGCAGCGGGAGAAATGAGCAGTTCTTC. Residues: CASSLGSGRNEQFF.

J is TRBJ2-5 and V is TRBV7-7; TRBD2 is a possible D gene (5 bases). The CDR3 has 14 residues. Germline loops: CDR1 SSHAT, CDR2 FNYEAQ (reference sequence). Deletions cut 5 bases from V and 5 bases from J, with 15 bases between. In nucleotides, the CDR3 is TGTGCCAGCAGCCTGTCGGGGTACCGCGAGACCCAGTACTTC. Translation: CASSLSGYRETQYF.

This clonotype was counted ten times or more. The genes are TRBV4-2 and TRBJ2-7; TRBD2 aligns across 9 bases. The CDR3 has 16 amino acids. Trimming took 1 base from V and 3 from J; bases not matched to a gene: 7. Per germline, CDR1 LGHNA and CDR2 YNFKEQ. CDR3 DNA sequence: TGTGCCAGCAGCCAAGTTCGCGCGGGAGGGAACTACGAGCAGTACTTC. Translated, it gives CASSQVRAGGNYEQYF.

This clonotype was found a few times. The chain employs TRBV24-1 and TRBJ1-2; 7 bases agree with TRBD1. CDR3 length: 13 residues. Trimming removed 3 bases from V and 5 bases from J; junction bases left unmatched: 2. In germline, CDR1 is KGHDR, CDR2 SFDVKD. The CDR3 DNA is TGTGCCACCAGTGATCTACAGGGGTATGGCTACACCTTC. Translating gives CATSDLQGYGYTF.

This chain links TRBV5-1 with TRBJ2-4, with 11 bases aligning to TRBD2. The length of the CDR3 is 17 residues. The germline V gene encodes CDR1 SGHRS and CDR2 YFSETQ. Unmatched junction bases numbered 7, after V lost 4 bases and J lost 1 base. As DNA, the CDR3 is TGCGCCAGCAGCCCCGGAGTAGCGGGGGGGGCCAAAAACATTCAGTACTTC. This gives the protein CASSPGVAGGAKNIQYF.

The table lists this clonotype with a few counts. The chain employs TRBV10-2 and TRBJ1-2; D remains ambiguous. Germline V gene data show CDR1 as WSHSY and CDR2 as SAAADI. This CDR3 spans 12 amino acids. V was clipped by 3 bases and J by 6 bases, with 8 bases between them. Here the CDR3 DNA reads TGCGCCAGCAGTGAAGGAGAGGATGGCTACACCTTC. This codes for CASSEGEDGYTF.

This clonotype was picked up many times. This chain connects TRBV7-2 to TRBJ1-2; D not certain. Per the germline V gene, CDR1 is SGHTA and CDR2 is FQGNSA. CDR3 length equals 13 residues. V was trimmed by 7 bases and J by 4 bases, leaving 13 bases between them. The CDR3 reads CASTSSAGYGYTF. As DNA, the CDR3 is TGTGCCAGCACTTCCTCCGCTGGCTATGGCTACACCTTC.

J is TRBJ2-7 and V is TRBV11-2; D not certain. Between the trimmed V and J ends, which lost 5 bases and 6 bases, there was a span of 20 bases. This CDR3 comprises 15 residues. The V gene's germline CDR1 is SGHAT and CDR2 FQNNGV. This CDR3 reads CASSLPPATGGEQYF. In nucleotides, the CDR3 is TGTGCCAGCAGCCTACCCCCGGCTACGGGCGGCGAGCAGTACTTC.

This clonotype was found many times. This rearrangement joins TRBV29-1 to TRBJ2-7; 10 bases line up with TRBD1. CDR3 size: 15 residues. Germline V gene lookup returns CDR1 SQVTM and CDR2 ANQGSEA. V shed 5 bases and J 6 bases; nucleotides not matched to a gene: 13. This CDR3 reads CSVRPGQGFSGEQYF. DNA for the CDR3: TGCAGCGTTCGTCCGGGACAGGGGTTTAGCGGCGAGCAGTACTTC.

The genes are TRBV20-1 and TRBJ2-7; D ambiguous. The CDR3 has 12 amino acids. The V gene lost 3 bases and the J gene lost 5 bases, with 11 bases spanning the gap. CDR1 and CDR2 from the germline V gene are DFQATT and SNEGSKA (reference sequence). CDR3 sequence (DNA): TGCAGTGCTAGTGAAATTTCGGACGAGCAGTACTTC. It codes for CSASEISDEQYF.

This clonotype turned up a few times. The genes are TRBV7-7 and TRBJ2-7, with 13 bases fitting TRBD2. In germline, CDR1 is SSHAT, CDR2 FNYEAQ (reference sequence). This CDR3 has 18 residues. The J segment lost 1 base and the V segment lost 5 bases, leaving 11 bases of the junction unmatched. CDR3 in amino acids: CASSPRWTSGGSSYEQYF. CDR3 in DNA: TGTGCCAGCAGCCCTCGGTGGACTAGCGGGGGTTCGTCCTACGAGCAGTACTTC.

This clonotype was observed a few times. V and J are TRBV28 and TRBJ2-2; the D gene is possibly TRBD1 (6 bases). V was shortened by 4 bases and J by 3 bases, with 9 bases between the two germline ends. This CDR3 comprises 14 residues. The germline V gene encodes CDR1 MDHEN and CDR2 SYDVKM. The CDR3 reads CASSWDTHTGELFF. The DNA of the CDR3 is TGTGCCAGCAGTTGGGACACCCACACCGGGGAGCTGTTTTTT.

This clonotype was counted ten times or more. The gene calls are TRBV27 and TRBJ1-1; weak D call: TRBD1 (5 bases). The germline gives CDR1 MNHEY, CDR2 SMNVEV (reference sequence). V lost 5 bases and J lost 6, with 25 bases in between. The CDR3 has 17 amino acids. The CDR3 sequence: CASSRQQGSLGMAEAFF. The CDR3 nucleotides read TGTGCCAGCAGTAGACAGCAGGGATCTTTGGGGATGGCTGAAGCTTTCTTT.

This clonotype was counted between two and nine times. V gene TRBV20-1 combines with J gene TRBJ2-1; 10 bases agree with TRBD2. The CDR3 sequence is 14 residues long. J gave up 5 bases and V 5 bases, and 6 bases lay outside the gene matches. CDR1 is DFQATT and CDR2 is SNEGSKA in the germline V gene (reference sequence). CDR3 nucleotide sequence: TGCAGTGCTCGACAGCGGGAGGGCCACAATGAGCAGTTCTTC. Translated: CSARQREGHNEQFF.

The chain couples TRBV2 to TRBJ2-5; D is unclear. This CDR3 is 14 amino acids long. Trimming removed 5 bases at V and 2 bases at J, with 12 bases between. CDR1 SNHLY and CDR2 FYNNEI come from the germline V gene. The CDR3 sequence: CASSPYTEQETQYF. Written as DNA, the CDR3 is TGTGCCAGCAGTCCTTATACCGAACAAGAGACCCAGTACTTC.

This chain joins TRBV12-2 and TRBJ2-7; no check of the table's D call, TRBD2, against the DNA was made. TRBV12-2 is described as a pseudogene. The CDR3 is 15 residues long. The CDR3 is CASRHVPGLYYEQYF. The CDR3 nucleotides are TGTGCAAGTCGACACGTCCCGGGACTATATTACGAGCAGTACTTC.

The sample holds many counts of this clonotype. The V call is TRBV6-5, the J call TRBJ1-1; D not resolved. CDR1 and CDR2 from the germline V gene are MNHEY and SVGAGI. This CDR3 region has 11 residues. Trimming stripped 8 bases from V and 6 bases from J, with 10 bases between. The CDR3 is CASFWAAEAFF. CDR3 coding DNA: TGTGCCAGCTTCTGGGCAGCTGAAGCTTTCTTT.

For the CDR3, the DNA is TGTGCCAGCAGCTTGACAGCCACGAACACCGGGGAGCTGTTTTTT. Amino acid sequence: CASSLTATNTGELFF. This rearrangement joins TRBV5-5 to TRBJ2-2; D unclear. Trimming pared 1 base from V and 0 bases from J, leaving 7 bases between. The CDR3 covers 15 residues. Germline CDR1 and CDR2: SGHKS and YYEKEE (reference sequence).

J is TRBJ1-1 and V is TRBV6-5; the D gene is possibly TRBD1 (6 bases). The germline V gene has CDR1 MNHEY and CDR2 SVGAGI. The CDR3 is made up of 13 amino acids. The V gene lost 6 bases and the J gene lost 1 base, with 9 bases spanning the gap. CDR3 protein: CASSQQGNTEAFF. The CDR3 DNA reads TGTGCCAGCAGCCAACAGGGGAACACTGAAGCTTTCTTT.

This clonotype came up a few times. The V and J genes are TRBV30 and TRBJ2-2; 14 bases agree with TRBD2. Unmatched junction bases numbered 6, after V lost 6 bases and J lost 6 bases. CDR3 length equals 15 residues. Per germline, CDR1 GTSNPN and CDR2 SVGIG (reference sequence). Written as DNA, the CDR3 is TGTGCCTGCCCTGGACTAGCGGGAGGATCCGGGGAGCTGTTTTTT. Translating gives CACPGLAGGSGELFF. Full variable domain (missing parts from reference TRBV30 and TRBJ2-2): SQTIHQWPATLVQPVGSPLSLECTVEGTSNPNLYWYRQAAGRGLQLLFYSVGIGQISSEVPQNLSASRPQDRQFILSSKKLLLSDSGFYLCACPGLAGGSGELFFGEGSRLTVL.

In its sample, this clonotype was seen many times. The V and J genes are TRBV29-1 and TRBJ2-7; TRBD1 agrees at 10 bases. The V segment lost 6 bases and the J segment 2 bases; nucleotides outside the gene matches: 7. The CDR3 consists of 14 residues. Germline CDR1 is SQVTM and CDR2 is ANQGSEA. The CDR3 DNA is TGCAGCGTATCCGCGGGACAGGGGCCCTACGAGCAGTACTTC. Translation gives CSVSAGQGPYEQYF.

This clonotype was counted between two and nine times. The chain carries TRBV21-1 and TRBJ2-3; TRBD1, the table's D call, was not compared with the DNA. TRBV21-1 is flagged as a pseudogene. The CDR3 is made up of 16 amino acids. The CDR3: CASTQPGVGGTDTQYF. The CDR3 bases are TGTGCCAGCACCCAACCCGGGGTGGGGGGCACAGATACGCAGTATTTT.

The V and J genes are TRBV10-3 and TRBJ1-1; D is perhaps TRBD1 (5 bases). The CDR3 has 14 residues. V shed 7 bases and J shed 5 bases, with 17 bases lying between them. Germline loops: CDR1 ENHRY, CDR2 SYGVKD. CDR3 sequence (DNA): TGTGCCATCACGGGGACGCAAACCGGAACTGAAGCTTTCTTT. It yields the protein CAITGTQTGTEAFF.

This clonotype has just a few counts. J is TRBJ2-2 and V is TRBV29-1, with 8 bases aligning to TRBD2. The junction had 7 bases not matched to a gene; V was cut back by 5 bases and J by 5 bases. Germline V gene lookup returns CDR1 SQVTM and CDR2 ANQGSEA. There are 14 residues in the CDR3. In nucleotides, the CDR3 is TGCAGCGTTTTCGGGACTAGAGAAACCGGGGAGCTGTTTTTT. Protein: CSVFGTRETGELFF.

This clonotype was observed at least ten times. This sequence joins TRBV6-1 and TRBJ2-7; 9 nucleotides agree with TRBD2. With 5 bases clipped from V and 0 bases from J, the junction kept 5 bases outside the gene matches. The CDR3 has 15 residues. CDR1 and CDR2 (germline): MNHNS, SASEGT. This chain's CDR3 is CASSLAGASSYEQYF. The CDR3 coding sequence is TGTGCCAGCAGTTTAGCGGGGGCGAGCTCCTACGAGCAGTACTTC.

This clonotype was counted at least ten times. V gene TRBV7-9 combines with J gene TRBJ2-3; the D gene could be TRBD1 or TRBD2 (5 bases each). The CDR3 has 17 amino acids. Germline V gene lookup returns CDR1 SEHNR and CDR2 FQNEAQ (reference sequence). The V and J ends lost 5 bases and 2 bases respectively, with 20 bases between them. In DNA, the CDR3 is TGTGCCAGCAGCCTAGGGGTCGGGGAGCGGTCCACAGATACGCAGTATTTT. It translates to CASSLGVGERSTDTQYF.

Many counts were recorded for this clonotype. The chain recombines TRBV5-1 with TRBJ2-1, with D tentatively TRBD1 (5 bases). Germline V lookup: CDR1 SGHRS, CDR2 YFSETQ. Trimming took off 4 bases at V and 3 bases at J, with 11 bases between the two ends. The CDR3 covers 14 residues. The CDR3 DNA reads as TGCGCCAGCAGCCGTCAGGGCGACTACAATGAGCAGTTCTTC. Its protein product is CASSRQGDYNEQFF. The full variable domain, in which reference TRBV5-1 and TRBJ2-1 provide the parts outside the CDR3, is KAGVTQTPRYLIKTRGQQVTLSCSPISGHRSVSWYQQTPGQGLQFLFEYFSETQRNKGNFPGRFSGRQFSNSRSEMNVSTLELGDSALYLCASSRQGDYNEQFFGPGTRLTVL.

This clonotype was counted at least ten times. This chain uses TRBV7-2 with TRBJ2-1, with a tentative D call TRBD1 (5 bases). The V and J ends lost 6 bases and 8 bases respectively, with 5 bases between them. The CDR3 covers 10 residues. From germline, CDR1 is SGHTA and CDR2 FQGNSA. The CDR3 is CASRGDEQFF. DNA of the CDR3: TGTGCCAGCAGAGGGGATGAGCAGTTCTTC.

This clonotype was detected ten times or more. This chain joins TRBV6-6 and TRBJ1-1; D not resolved. Germline V gives CDR1 MNHNY, CDR2 SVGAGI (reference sequence). V dropped 0 bases and J dropped 2 bases, with 16 bases sitting between them. This CDR3 region has 17 residues. This CDR3 is CASSYSNSQTLNTEAFF. Written as DNA, the CDR3 is TGTGCCAGCAGTTACTCGAATAGTCAGACTCTTAACACTGAAGCTTTCTTT.